This T cell receptor (beta chain) was captured in a study of blood T cell repertoires in COVID-19. Study background: From the United States, Italy and Spain came samples of acute and convalescent COVID-19. PBMCs, B-cell-depleted T cells, or T cells were the source of the cDNA or gDNA that made up the material.

Libraries were prepared by immunoSEQ multiplex PCR; TCRdb keeps only in-frame clonotypes and omits some of them. The sample contains around 100,000 clones, around 83% of which appear only once. CDR1 LGHNA and CDR2 YSLEER come from the germline V gene. The V and J ends lost 0 bases and 4 bases respectively, with 12 bases between them. CDR3 length: 15 residues. This sequence was found in a human donor in a cohort sampled during active COVID-19. The rearrangement uses TRBV4-3 and TRBJ2-5; maybe TRBD2 (7 bases). Sequenced sample: peripheral blood. The CDR3 sequence: CASSQDLGGPETQYF. CDR3 nucleotide sequence: TGCGCCAGCAGCCAAGATCTGGGGGGGCCAGAGACCCAGTACTTC.